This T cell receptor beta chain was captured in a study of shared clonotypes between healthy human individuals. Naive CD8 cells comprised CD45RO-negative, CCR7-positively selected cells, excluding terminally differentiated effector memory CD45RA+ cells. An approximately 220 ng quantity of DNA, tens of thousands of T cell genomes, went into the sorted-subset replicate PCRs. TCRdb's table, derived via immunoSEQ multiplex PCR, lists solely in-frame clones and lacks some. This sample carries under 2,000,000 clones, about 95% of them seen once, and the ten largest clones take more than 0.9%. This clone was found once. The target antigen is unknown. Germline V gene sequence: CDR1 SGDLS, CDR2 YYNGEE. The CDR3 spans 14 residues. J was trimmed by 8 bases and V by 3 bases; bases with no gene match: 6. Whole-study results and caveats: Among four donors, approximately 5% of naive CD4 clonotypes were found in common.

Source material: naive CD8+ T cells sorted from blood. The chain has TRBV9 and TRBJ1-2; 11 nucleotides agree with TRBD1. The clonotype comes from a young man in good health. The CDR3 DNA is TGTGCCAGCAGCGACCGGACAGGGGGCGAAGGCTACACCTTC. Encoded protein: CASSDRTGGEGYTF.